This T cell receptor beta chain emerged from a study of T-cell reconstitution after alpha-beta-depleted transplantation in children. The CDR3 loop spans 13 amino acids. The V and J ends lost 10 bases and 3 bases, in that order; junction bases with no gene match: 7. The germline gives CDR1 MDHEN, CDR2 SYDVKM. Unique molecular identifiers were used in preparing the TCRbeta library. One entry per CDR3 protein results from TCRdb running MiXCR on the PCR reads. The table lists hundreds of thousands of distinct CDR3 sequences, over 10% of them singletons. Study-wide results and caveats: Surviving recipient T cells and thymic progenitors accounted for the high day-60 TCRbeta diversity observed in some patients. Counts and diversity of T cells one year after transplant came mostly from newly produced T cells. There were reportedly several hundred expanded graft clones from which alpha-beta T cells came about two months after transplant.

A word on this clonotype: Its antigen is undetermined.

The chain employs TRBV28 and TRBJ1-2, with 8 bases lining up with TRBD1. The sequenced sample was PBMCs, mostly from graft donor cells, obtained 360 days after TCRalphabeta/CD19-depleted stem cell transplant. The clonotype originates from a male patient younger than 18 who had a stem cell transplant for acute myeloid leukemia, so the T cells may come from the graft donor. In DNA form, the CDR3 reads TGTGCCACCAGGACAGGGCTTGACTATGGCTACACCTTC. Its protein product is CATRTGLDYGYTF.